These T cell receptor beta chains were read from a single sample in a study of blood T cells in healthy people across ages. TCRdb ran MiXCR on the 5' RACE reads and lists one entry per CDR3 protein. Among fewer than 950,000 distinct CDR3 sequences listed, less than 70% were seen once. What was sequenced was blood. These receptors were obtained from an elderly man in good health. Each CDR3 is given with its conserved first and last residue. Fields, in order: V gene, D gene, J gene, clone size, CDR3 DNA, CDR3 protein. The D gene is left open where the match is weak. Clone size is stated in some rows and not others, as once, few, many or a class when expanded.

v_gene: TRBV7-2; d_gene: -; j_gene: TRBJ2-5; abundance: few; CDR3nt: TGTGCCAGCAGCCCAGAGCGGGAAGAGACCCAGTACTTC; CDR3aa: CASSPEREETQYF
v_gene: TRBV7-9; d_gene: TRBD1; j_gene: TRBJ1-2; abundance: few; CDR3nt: TGTGCCAGCAGCTTAGTTCAGGGGGCCGCCGGTTACACCTTC; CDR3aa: CASSLVQGAAGYTF
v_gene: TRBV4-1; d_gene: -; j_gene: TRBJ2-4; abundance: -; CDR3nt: TGCGCCAGCAGCCAAGTTGGGACTGGCGGATGGGAGCAGTACTTC; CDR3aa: CASSQVGTGGWEQYF
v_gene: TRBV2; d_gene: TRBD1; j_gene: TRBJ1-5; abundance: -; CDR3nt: TGTGCCAGCAGTGCACGACAGGGAAGCAATCAGCCCCAGCATTTT; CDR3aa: CASSARQGSNQPQHF
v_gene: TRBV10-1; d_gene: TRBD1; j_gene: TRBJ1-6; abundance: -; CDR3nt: TGCGCCAGCAGCGAGGGGACAGGGAGTTCACCCCTCCACTTT; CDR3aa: CASSEGTGSSPLHF
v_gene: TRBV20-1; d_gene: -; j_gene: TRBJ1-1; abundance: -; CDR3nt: TGCAGTGCTAGAGCCGGGGGCCGTGAAGCTTTCTTT; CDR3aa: CSARAGGREAFF
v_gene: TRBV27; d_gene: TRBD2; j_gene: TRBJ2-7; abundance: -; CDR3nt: TGTGCCAGCAGGGTGTCGGGAGGACGCTACGAGCAGTACTTC; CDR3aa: CASRVSGGRYEQYF
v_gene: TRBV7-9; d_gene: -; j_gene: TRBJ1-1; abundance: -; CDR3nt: TGTGCCAGCAGCGTGCCCAGGGGTGGCACTGAAGCTTTCTTT; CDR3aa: CASSVPRGGTEAFF
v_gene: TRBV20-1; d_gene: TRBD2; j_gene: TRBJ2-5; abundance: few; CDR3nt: TGCAGTGCTAGAGGGGAGGGACTAGCGGGAGGGAAGACCCAGTACTTC; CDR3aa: CSARGEGLAGGKTQYF
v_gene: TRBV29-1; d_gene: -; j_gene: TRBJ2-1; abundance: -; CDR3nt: TGCAGCGTTGAAGGCCAGGGACTCTACAATGAGCAGTTCTTC; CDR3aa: CSVEGQGLYNEQFF
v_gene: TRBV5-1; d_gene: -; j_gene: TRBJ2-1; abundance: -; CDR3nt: TGCGCCAGCAGCTTGGAGGCAGGGCCTCCGAATGAGCAGTTCTTC; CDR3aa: CASSLEAGPPNEQFF
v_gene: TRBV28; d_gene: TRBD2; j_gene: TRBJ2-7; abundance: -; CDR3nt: TGTGCCAGCGCCGGGACTAGCGGGAGAGGATATGACGAGCAGTACTTC; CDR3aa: CASAGTSGRGYDEQYF
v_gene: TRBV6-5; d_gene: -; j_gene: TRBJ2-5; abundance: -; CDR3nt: TGTGCCAGCAGTTTAGGGACCGTTGAGACCCAGTACTTC; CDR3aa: CASSLGTVETQYF
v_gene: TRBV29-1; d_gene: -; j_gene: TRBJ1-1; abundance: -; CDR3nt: TGCAGCGTTACCCAGAACACTGAAGCTTTCTTT; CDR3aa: CSVTQNTEAFF
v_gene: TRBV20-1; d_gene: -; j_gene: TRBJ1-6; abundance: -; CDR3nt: TGCAGTGCCCAGGGTCCACCCCTCCACTTT; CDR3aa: CSAQGPPLHF
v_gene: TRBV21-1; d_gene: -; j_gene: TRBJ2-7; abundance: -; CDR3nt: TGTGCCAGCAGCAAAGAGAAGGGCTCCTACGGGCAGTACTTC; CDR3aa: CASSKEKGSYGQYF
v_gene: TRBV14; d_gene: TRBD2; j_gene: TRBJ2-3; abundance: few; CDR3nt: TGTGCCAGCGGCGGGAGGGCCGGATACGCGTATTTT; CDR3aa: CASGGRAGYAYF